This T cell receptor beta chain appears in the sequencing data of a study of PD-L1 blockade in urothelial cancer. Time point defined: pretreatment peripheral blood. Into every PCR, synthetic TCR analog templates were spiked. Sequenced by immunoSEQ multiplex PCR; TCRdb stores in-frame clones only, minus some. Of fewer than 80,000 clones listed, about 86% are singletons. CDR3 size: 17 residues. Trimming cost V 3 bases and J 0 bases, with 21 bases left between them. Germline lookup yields CDR1 GTSNPN and CDR2 SVGIG (reference sequence). This sequence joins TRBV30 and TRBJ2-7; tentatively, D is TRBD1 (6 bases). The source of this sequence is a man between 65 and 80 years old with urothelial cancer. The input for sequencing was PBMCs, taken around atezolizumab (anti-PD-L1) treatment. The CDR3 is CAWRQTGNLQSSYEQYF. CDR3 nucleotides: TGTGCCTGGAGACAGACAGGCAACCTTCAGAGCTCCTACGAGCAGTACTTC.